Reported below is one T cell receptor beta chain. Its antigen is currently unknown. Time point indicated: cycle 4 day 1 (C4D1), after less than 7 weeks of nivolumab. Each patient's relapse followed autologous stem cell transplantation, and brentuximab vedotin exposure varied. This entry is derived from a study of PD-1 blockade in classical Hodgkin lymphoma. Study-wide context: Patients were administered nivolumab (3 mg/kg intravenously) every 2 weeks. Broader study findings: The diversity seen at baseline in complete responders resembled that of newly diagnosed patients. It was reported that newly diagnosed patients had less baseline TCR diversity than healthy donors. Researchers reported that CD4+ TCR diversity, though not CD8+, rose significantly by C4D1.

Generated by immunoSEQ multiplex PCR, the TCRdb table keeps only in-frame clones and is missing some. The sample has approximately 30,000 clones; 72% are singletons. The CDR3 sequence is 15 residues long. Between the trimmed V and J ends, which lost 4 bases and 2 bases, there was a span of 12 bases. The germline V gene encodes CDR1 MNHEY and CDR2 SVGAGI. The clonotype comes from a human donor with classical Hodgkin lymphoma. The chain combines TRBV6-5 with TRBJ1-5, with D unclear. This sample comprised peripheral blood mononuclear cells (PBMCs), obtained before the fourth cycle of nivolumab. This CDR3 reads CASSLEGRRNQPQHF. The CDR3 nucleotides are TGTGCCAGCAGTTTGGAGGGTAGGCGCAATCAGCCCCAGCATTTT.